One and the same sample provided the 31 T cell receptor beta chains below, sequenced in a study of metastatic and nonmetastatic thyroid tumors. TCRdb reprocessed the PCR reads via MiXCR. The sample holds about 34,000 clones, under 20% seen once. Until they underwent thyroid surgery, no patient had received any treatment. Sequencing was done on a sample of blood. These receptors were taken from a female donor with papillary thyroid cancer or a benign thyroid nodule (not recorded which). Some clones in this sample may be carry-over from other donors' samples.

Ten or more counts support this clone. V usage is TRBV5-1 and J usage is TRBJ2-5; a possible D gene is TRBD1 (6 bases). V lost 4 bases to trimming and J lost 1 base, with 11 bases between them. Germline assignment: CDR1 SGHRS and CDR2 YFSETQ. This CDR3 spans 14 amino acids. The CDR3, as DNA: TGCGCCAGCAGCCCCTTAGGGGGCCAAGAGACCCAGTACTTC. Translating gives CASSPLGGQETQYF.

Points on this clone: A junction boundary mismatches the germline segment, possibly from a read error. CDR3: CAPLGVDSGKNIRYF. As DNA, the CDR3 is TGTGCCCCCCTCGGGGTGGACAGCGGCAAAAACATTCGGTACTTC. The chain carries TRBV19 and TRBJ2-4; tentative D call: TRBD1 (6 bases). Germline CDR1 LNHDA, CDR2 SQIVND (reference sequence). The CDR3 length is 15 residues. The full variable domain, rest sourced from reference TRBV19 and TRBJ2-4, is DGGITQSPKYLFRKEGQNVTLSCEQNLNHDAMYWYRQDPGQGLRLIYYSQIVNDFQKGDIAEGYSVSREKKESFPLTVTSAQKNPTAFYLCAPLGVDSGKNIRYFGAGTRLSVL.

This clone showed up many times. The chain links TRBV12-3 or TRBV12-4 to TRBJ2-1; 13 nucleotides align to TRBD2. V gave up 5 bases and J gave up 4 bases; unmatched junction bases: 8. CDR3 length: 17 residues. CDR3 residues: CASSRTSGRIKYNEQFF. CDR3 sequence (DNA): TGTGCCAGCAGTCGGACTAGCGGGAGAATAAAATACAATGAGCAGTTCTTC.

This clone appeared a few times. V usage is TRBV28 and J usage is TRBJ2-2, with D possibly being TRBD2 (5 bases). Germline CDR1 reads MDHEN; CDR2 reads SYDVKM. V was shortened by 3 bases and J by 15 bases, with 20 bases between the two germline ends. This CDR3 contains 14 residues. CDR3 nucleotides: TGTGCCAGCAGTTTCTGGACGATCGCCGGGGAAATGTTTTTT. Encoded protein: CASSFWTIAGEMFF.

This clone was counted at least ten times. The J gene is TRBJ2-1, the V gene TRBV9, with 16 bases that match TRBD2. This CDR3 region has 17 residues. The germline CDR1 and CDR2 sequences are SGDLS and YYNGEE. The trim removed 3 bases at V and 8 bases at J, leaving 8 bases unmatched. Here the CDR3 reads CASSAGTSGRARDEQFF. Here the CDR3 DNA reads TGTGCCAGCAGCGCCGGGACTAGCGGGAGGGCCAGGGATGAGCAGTTCTTC.

The rearrangement joins TRBV6-1 to TRBJ2-7; the match to TRBD1 covers 10 bases. Germline CDR1 reads MNHNS; CDR2 reads SASEGT. This CDR3 has 13 residues. The trim removed 6 bases at V and 3 bases at J, leaving 2 bases unmatched. In DNA form, the CDR3 reads TGTGCCAGCAGACGGGACAGGGGCTACGAGCAGTACTTC. Translated: CASRRDRGYEQYF.

The chain is built from TRBV7-9 and TRBJ2-5; D remains unclear. CDR3 size: 16 residues. The germline V gene encodes CDR1 SEHNR and CDR2 FQNEAQ (reference sequence). V lost 1 base and J 5 bases, leaving 17 bases between the germline ends. This CDR3 is CASSLDRRLRLETQYF. The CDR3 DNA reads as TGTGCCAGCAGCTTAGATCGCCGCTTGAGGCTGGAGACCCAGTACTTC.

By sample share, this clone is medium-sized. The V gene is TRBV27, the J gene TRBJ2-1; 11 nucleotides line up with TRBD2. The CDR3 extends over 15 amino acids. Germline V gene lookup returns CDR1 MNHEY and CDR2 SMNVEV (reference sequence). The V segment lost 2 bases and the J segment 8 bases; nucleotides outside the gene matches: 5. The CDR3 nucleotides read TGTGCCAGCAGTTTAATTAGCGGGAGGGGGTATGAGCAGTTCTTC. The encoded protein is CASSLISGRGYEQFF.

This clone was recorded at least ten times. Relative to the germline gene, one junction end is altered; a read error may explain this. This chain joins TRBV3-1 and TRBJ2-7, with TRBD2 identical over 10 bases. This CDR3 is 12 amino acids long. The V gene's germline CDR1 is LGHDT and CDR2 YNNKEL (reference sequence). DNA for the CDR3: TGTGCCCGCAGCGGGGGGGGGTACGAGCAGTACTTC. Translated, it gives CARSGGGYEQYF.

This clone was detected a few times. The chain recombines TRBV6-1 with TRBJ2-3; D is uncertain. In germline, CDR1 is MNHNS, CDR2 SASEGT. V lost 4 bases and J lost 2, with 13 bases in between. The CDR3 is 15 amino acids. In DNA, the CDR3 is TGTGCCAGCAGTGGTTTATGTTACTTCACAGATACGCAGTATTTT. This sequence encodes CASSGLCYFTDTQYF.

Ten or more counts support this clone. The CDR3 reads CASSSSRLAEAFF. CDR3 DNA sequence: TGCGCCAGCAGCTCGTCGCGGTTGGCTGAAGCTTTCTTT. This chain links TRBV5-1 with TRBJ1-1; D is unresolved. The CDR3 runs to 13 residues. V lost 3 bases, J lost 6 bases, and 12 bases lay in between. Germline V gene sequence: CDR1 SGHRS, CDR2 YFSETQ.

Only a few counts were recorded for this clone. This chain uses TRBV30 with TRBJ1-6, with 7 bases aligning to TRBD1. Germline-derived CDR1 and CDR2 are GTSNPN and SVGIG (reference sequence). This CDR3 contains 13 residues. With 4 bases clipped from V and 12 bases from J, the junction kept 9 bases outside the gene matches. Here the CDR3 reads CAWTRDRVQPLHF. The CDR3 nucleotides read TGTGCCTGGACGAGGGACAGAGTACAACCCCTCCACTTT.

This clone was seen at least ten times. The rearrangement links TRBV6-5 to TRBJ1-2; maybe TRBD1 (6 bases). The CDR3 is 13 residues long. V was clipped by 2 bases and J by 4 bases, with 8 bases between them. Germline V gene data show CDR1 as MNHEY and CDR2 as SVGAGI. CDR3: CASSYLQGYGYTF. CDR3 DNA sequence: TGTGCCAGCAGTTACCTACAGGGCTATGGCTACACCTTC.

Within the sample, this clone is medium-sized. The chain couples TRBV12-3 or TRBV12-4 to TRBJ2-7; D uncertain. The V end was cut by 7 bases, the J end by 0 bases, with 13 bases between. The CDR3 sequence is 14 residues long. CDR3 amino acids: CASTLGRSSYEQYF. The CDR3 region has the DNA TGTGCCAGCACCCTCGGCCGGAGCTCCTACGAGCAGTACTTC.

This chain joins TRBV6-1 and TRBJ2-5; D possibly corresponds to TRBD1 (6 bases). Germline-derived CDR1 and CDR2 are MNHNS and SASEGT. The V gene lost 6 bases and the J gene lost 5 bases, with 13 bases spanning the gap. The CDR3 spans 13 residues. CDR3 DNA sequence: TGTGCCAGCAGATGGGGGCTCCCTGAGACCCAGTACTTC. This sequence encodes CASRWGLPETQYF.

This clone was seen repeatedly, ten times or more. J is TRBJ1-4 and V is TRBV30; 9 bases are a match to TRBD1. V was clipped by 2 bases and J by 4 bases; unmatched bases: 2. Germline CDR1 GTSNPN, CDR2 SVGIG (reference sequence). The CDR3 has 14 amino acids. CDR3: CAWSPGQGNEKLFF. CDR3 DNA sequence: TGTGCCTGGAGTCCGGGACAGGGTAATGAAAAACTGTTTTTT.

In the case of this clone: This may be a read error: a much more frequent sequence differs by one nucleotide. The same CDR3 is also encoded by other DNA sequences in this sample. V and J are TRBV10-3 and TRBJ2-2, with D perhaps matching TRBD2 (5 bases). Germline assignment: CDR1 ENHRY and CDR2 SYGVKD. The CDR3 is made up of 13 amino acids. Trimming shortened V by 11 bases and J by 7 bases, and 17 bases separated the two germline ends. CDR3 bases: TGTGCCGTCGGAGGTCAGATGGTCGGGGAGCTGTTTTTT. Protein: CAVGGQMVGELFF.

This clone was counted many times. The rearrangement joins TRBV28 to TRBJ2-5; D assignment may be TRBD1 or TRBD2 (5 bases each). The ends were cut back, 3 bases at V and 4 bases at J, with 15 bases in the middle. Germline CDR1 and CDR2: MDHEN and SYDVKM. The CDR3 is 15 amino acids. The chain's CDR3 is CASSFGGHRGETQYF. The CDR3 nucleotides read TGTGCCAGCAGTTTTGGGGGTCACCGTGGAGAGACCCAGTACTTC. Drawing the rest from reference TRBV28 and TRBJ2-5, the complete variable domain is DVKVTQSSRYLVKRTGEKVFLECVQDMDHENMFWYRQDPGLGLRLIYFSYDVKMKEKGDIPEGYSVSREKKERFSLILESASTNQTSMYLCASSFGGHRGETQYFGPGTRLLVL.

The chain is built from TRBV27 and TRBJ1-6; 11 nucleotides match TRBD1. V lost 6 bases, J lost 11 bases, and 6 bases stayed unmatched. CDR1 and CDR2 (germline): MNHEY, SMNVEV (reference sequence). The CDR3 has 14 residues. The CDR3 spells CASSPGQGVPPLHF. The CDR3 coding sequence is TGTGCCAGCAGCCCGGGACAGGGGGTCCCACCCCTCCACTTT.

This chain joins TRBV2 and TRBJ2-7, with D possibly TRBD1 on 6 matching bases. V was pared by 8 bases and J by 1 base, with 12 bases between. The germline V gene has CDR1 SNHLY and CDR2 FYNNEI. This CDR3 is 13 amino acids long. CDR3 sequence (DNA): TGTGCCAGCTCGGACAGCCTATCCTACGAGCAGTACTTC. This encodes CASSDSLSYEQYF.

This clone was observed many times. The chain uses TRBV7-2 and TRBJ2-2; D is ambiguous. V shed 3 bases and J shed 6 bases, with 8 bases lying between them. This CDR3 region has 13 residues. CDR1 is SGHTA and CDR2 is FQGNSA in the germline V gene. DNA for the CDR3: TGTGCCAGCAGCTTCCTGGGCTCCGGGGAGCTGTTTTTT. Its protein is CASSFLGSGELFF. Complete variable domain (other parts from reference TRBV7-2 and TRBJ2-2): GAGVSQSPSNKVTEKGKDVELRCDPISGHTALYWYRQSLGQGLEFLIYFQGNSAPDKSGLPSDRFSAERTGGSVSTLTIQRTQQEDSAVYLCASSFLGSGELFFGEGSRLTVL.

The rearrangement joins TRBV18 to TRBJ2-7, with unresolved D. The V end was cut by 3 bases, the J end by 3 bases, with 9 bases between. This CDR3 has 13 amino acids. Germline V CDR1 and CDR2: KGHSH, LQKENI. CDR3 nucleotide sequence: TGTGCCAGCTCACCGAGTCAGGACTACGAGCAGTACTTC. Its translation is CASSPSQDYEQYF.

V is TRBV28 and J is TRBJ2-7, with TRBD2 identical over 9 bases. CDR3 length: 15 amino acids. CDR1 and CDR2 (germline): MDHEN, SYDVKM. J was trimmed by 0 bases and V by 6 bases; bases with no gene match: 6. CDR3 in amino acids: CASSPISGSSYEQYF. In nucleotides, the CDR3 is TGTGCCAGCAGCCCGATTAGCGGGAGCTCCTACGAGCAGTACTTC. Filled out from reference TRBV28 and TRBJ2-7, the complete variable domain reads DVKVTQSSRYLVKRTGEKVFLECVQDMDHENMFWYRQDPGLGLRLIYFSYDVKMKEKGDIPEGYSVSREKKERFSLILESASTNQTSMYLCASSPISGSSYEQYFGPGTRLTVT.

This clone was seen repeatedly, ten times or more. This chain links TRBV10-3 with TRBJ2-7; 10 bases match TRBD1. The germline CDR1 and CDR2 sequences are ENHRY and SYGVKD. With 4 bases clipped from V and 5 bases from J, the junction kept 8 bases outside the gene matches. This CDR3 contains 15 residues. The CDR3 bases are TGTGCCATCAGTGCCCCTGACAGGGGGCAGGACGAGCAGTACTTC. Its protein product is CAISAPDRGQDEQYF.

The chain recombines TRBV20-1 with TRBJ1-5; the D is unclear. V shed 6 bases and J shed 3 bases, with 12 bases lying between them. CDR3 length equals 13 residues. Looked up from germline, CDR1 is DFQATT and CDR2 is SNEGSKA (reference sequence). The CDR3 protein is CSAMPEYNQPQHF. CDR3 DNA sequence: TGCAGTGCCATGCCAGAGTACAATCAGCCCCAGCATTTT.

The chain is built from TRBV30 and TRBJ1-4, with TRBD1 matching 10 bases. The CDR3 covers 14 residues. Germline CDR1 GTSNPN, CDR2 SVGIG (reference sequence). The junction had 7 bases not matched to a gene; V was cut back by 5 bases and J by 7 bases. The CDR3 reads CAWSQTGGLEKLFF. DNA of the CDR3: TGTGCCTGGTCGCAGACAGGGGGCCTTGAAAAACTGTTTTTT.

J is TRBJ1-4 and V is TRBV20-1; weak D call: TRBD1 (6 bases). V lost 7 bases and J 3 bases, leaving 15 bases between the germline ends. Germline V gene sequence: CDR1 DFQATT, CDR2 SNEGSKA (reference sequence). The CDR3 contains 14 residues. Written as DNA, the CDR3 is TGCAGTGTCGGAAGGGGGATCTCTAATGAAAAACTGTTTTTT. Protein product: CSVGRGISNEKLFF.

This clone came up a few times. The chain combines TRBV6-5 with TRBJ1-1; D remains ambiguous. Trimming took off 2 bases at V and 0 bases at J, with 13 bases between the two ends. The germline gives CDR1 MNHEY, CDR2 SVGAGI. The CDR3 consists of 16 residues. Here the CDR3 reads CASSYEGGEMNTEAFF. Here the CDR3 DNA reads TGTGCCAGCAGTTACGAGGGCGGGGAGATGAACACTGAAGCTTTCTTT.

This chain uses TRBV6-1 with TRBJ1-6; the match to TRBD1 covers 8 bases. The CDR3 is made up of 17 amino acids. V was pared by 2 bases and J by 4 bases, with 7 bases of the junction left unmatched. Germline V gene lookup returns CDR1 MNHNS and CDR2 SASEGT. CDR3 protein: CASSERSRGLYNSPLHF. CDR3 nucleotides: TGTGCCAGCAGTGAACGGTCCAGGGGGCTGTATAATTCACCCCTCCACTTT.

In this sample, this clone turned up a few times. V is TRBV6-1 and J is TRBJ2-7; D remains unclear. This CDR3 comprises 13 residues. Deletions cut 1 base from V and 3 bases from J, with 7 bases between. In germline, CDR1 is MNHNS, CDR2 SASEGT. The CDR3 region has the DNA TGTGCCAGCAGTGAAGACCGGTTCTACGAGCAGTACTTC. Protein product: CASSEDRFYEQYF.

A few counts support this clone. This may be a read error, as it is one base from a much larger clone. The rearrangement uses TRBV7-9 and TRBJ1-2, with D tentatively TRBD1 (5 bases). This CDR3 has 15 residues. Per germline, CDR1 SEHNR and CDR2 FQNEAQ (reference sequence). Here the CDR3 DNA reads TGTGCCAGCAGCTTAGCGAGTGACAGCAACTATGGCTGCACCTTC. Protein product: CASSLASDSNYGCTF.